The 5 T cell receptor beta chains below were found in one sample sequenced in a study of blood T cell repertoires in COVID-19. The protocol was immunoSEQ multiplex PCR, while the TCRdb copy is restricted to in-frame clones and leaves out a portion. The table shows around 150,000 clones, with about 93% occurring only once. Sequencing used peripheral blood. These receptors all stem from a woman in her 50s with acute or convalescent COVID-19.

The genes are TRBV24-1 and TRBJ2-1; 15 positions match TRBD2. V lost 4 bases, J lost 6 bases, and 12 bases stayed unmatched. CDR1 and CDR2 (germline): KGHDR, SFDVKD. The length of the CDR3 is 19 residues. CDR3 protein: CATSDSSKGTSGGFNEQFF. CDR3 DNA sequence: TGTGCCACCAGTGACTCGAGTAAAGGGACTAGCGGGGGGTTCAATGAGCAGTTCTTC.

The rearrangement uses TRBV27 and TRBJ2-7, with 7 bases fitting TRBD1. V was pared by 6 bases and J by 7 bases, with 15 bases of the junction left unmatched. The germline gives CDR1 MNHEY, CDR2 SMNVEV (reference sequence). This CDR3 spans 15 amino acids. The CDR3 nucleotides are TGTGCCAGCAGCCCAGACAGAGGGGGCTGGGGGGAGCAGTACTTC. As protein: CASSPDRGGWGEQYF.

This clone was observed a few times. This sequence joins TRBV3-1 (or the pseudogene TRBV3-2) and TRBJ1-6; no firm D call. Germline V gene sequence: CDR1 LGHDT, CDR2 YNNKEL (reference sequence). The CDR3 consists of 13 residues. V shed 5 bases and J shed 14 bases, with 16 bases lying between them. Here the CDR3 reads CASSERRDLSLHF. Written as DNA, the CDR3 is TGTGCCAGCAGCGAGAGGAGGGATTTATCCCTCCACTTT.

The CDR3: CASSPDSHNEQFF. CDR3 bases: TGTGCCAGCAGCCCGGACAGTCACAATGAGCAGTTCTTC. The chain uses TRBV5-4 and TRBJ2-1; possibly TRBD1 for D (6 bases). The germline V gene has CDR1 SGHNT and CDR2 YYREEE (reference sequence). V was clipped by 4 bases and J by 5 bases, with 10 bases between them. This CDR3 contains 13 residues. Supplemented by reference TRBV5-4 and TRBJ2-1, the full variable domain reads ETGVTQSPTHLIKTRGQQVTLRCSSQSGHNTVSWYQQALGQGPQFIFQYYREEENGRGNFPPRFSGLQFPNYSSELNVNALELDDSALYLCASSPDSHNEQFFGPGTRLTVL.

This chain links TRBV7-8 with TRBJ1-3; no clear D. This CDR3 region has 15 residues. Deletions cut 4 bases from V and 3 bases from J, with 13 bases between. Germline V gene lookup returns CDR1 SGHVS and CDR2 FQNEAQ. CDR3 in amino acids: CASSSIGALGNTIYF. CDR3 nucleotide sequence: TGTGCCAGCAGCTCTATCGGAGCCCTTGGAAACACCATATATTTT.